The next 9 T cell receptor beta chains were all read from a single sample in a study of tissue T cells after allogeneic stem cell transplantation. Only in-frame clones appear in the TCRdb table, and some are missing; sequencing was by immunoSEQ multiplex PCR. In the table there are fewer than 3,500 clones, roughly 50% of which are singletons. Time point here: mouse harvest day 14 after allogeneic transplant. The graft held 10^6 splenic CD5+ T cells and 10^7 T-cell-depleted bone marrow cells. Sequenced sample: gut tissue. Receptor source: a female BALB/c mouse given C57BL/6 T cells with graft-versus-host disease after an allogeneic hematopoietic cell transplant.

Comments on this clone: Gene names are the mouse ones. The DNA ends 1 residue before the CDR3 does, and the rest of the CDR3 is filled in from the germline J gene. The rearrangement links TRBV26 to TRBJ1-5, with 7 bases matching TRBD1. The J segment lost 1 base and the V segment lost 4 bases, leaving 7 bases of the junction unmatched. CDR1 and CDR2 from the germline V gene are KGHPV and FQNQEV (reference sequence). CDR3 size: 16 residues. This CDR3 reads CASSPWDRWNNQAPLF. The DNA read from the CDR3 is TGTGCCAGCAGTCCCTGGGACAGATGGAACAACCAGGCTCCGCTT.

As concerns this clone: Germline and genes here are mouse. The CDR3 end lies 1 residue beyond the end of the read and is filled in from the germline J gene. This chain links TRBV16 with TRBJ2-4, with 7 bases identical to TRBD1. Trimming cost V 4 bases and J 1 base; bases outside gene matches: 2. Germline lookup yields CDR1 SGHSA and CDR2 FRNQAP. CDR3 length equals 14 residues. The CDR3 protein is CASSSDRGQNTLYF. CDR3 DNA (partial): TGTGCAAGCAGCTCCGACAGGGGTCAAAACACCTTGTAC.

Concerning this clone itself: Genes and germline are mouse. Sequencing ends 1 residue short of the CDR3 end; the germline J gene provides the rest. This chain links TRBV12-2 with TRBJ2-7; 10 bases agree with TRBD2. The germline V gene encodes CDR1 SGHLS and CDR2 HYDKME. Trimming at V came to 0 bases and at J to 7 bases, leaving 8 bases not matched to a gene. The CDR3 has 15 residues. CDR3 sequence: CASSLEAGGAREQYF. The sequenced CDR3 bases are TGTGCCAGCTCTCTCGAAGCTGGGGGGGCGCGAGAACAGTAC.

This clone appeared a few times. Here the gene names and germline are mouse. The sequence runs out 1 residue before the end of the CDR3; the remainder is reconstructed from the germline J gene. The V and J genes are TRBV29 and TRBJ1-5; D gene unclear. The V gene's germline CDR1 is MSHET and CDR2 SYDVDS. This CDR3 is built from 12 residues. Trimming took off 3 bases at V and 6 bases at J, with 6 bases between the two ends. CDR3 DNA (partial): TGTGCTAGCAGTTTGGCCGTCCAGGCTCCGCTT. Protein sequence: CASSLAVQAPL. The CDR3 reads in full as CASSLAVQAPLF.

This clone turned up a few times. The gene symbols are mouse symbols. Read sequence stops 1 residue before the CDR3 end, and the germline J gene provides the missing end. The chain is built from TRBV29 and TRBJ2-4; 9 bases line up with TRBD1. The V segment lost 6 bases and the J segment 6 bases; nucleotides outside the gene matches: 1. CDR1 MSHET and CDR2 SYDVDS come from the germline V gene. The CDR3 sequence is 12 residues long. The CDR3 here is CASRGTGNTLYF. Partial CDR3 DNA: TGTGCTAGCAGGGGGACAGGGAACACCTTGTAC.

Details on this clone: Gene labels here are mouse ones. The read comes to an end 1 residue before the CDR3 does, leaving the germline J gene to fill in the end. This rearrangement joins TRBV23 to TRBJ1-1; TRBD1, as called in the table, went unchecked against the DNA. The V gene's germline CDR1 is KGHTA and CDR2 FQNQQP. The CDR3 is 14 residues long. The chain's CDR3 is CSSSQRDTNTEVFF. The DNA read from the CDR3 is TGCTCCAGCAGTCAAAGGGACACTAACACAGAAGTCTTC.

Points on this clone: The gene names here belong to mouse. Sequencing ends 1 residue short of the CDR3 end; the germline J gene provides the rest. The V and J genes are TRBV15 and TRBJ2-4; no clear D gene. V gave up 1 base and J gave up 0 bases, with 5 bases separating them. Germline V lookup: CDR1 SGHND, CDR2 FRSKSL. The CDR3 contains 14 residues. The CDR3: CASSLGNSQNTLYF. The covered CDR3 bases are TGTGCCAGCAGTTTAGGGAATAGTCAAAACACCTTGTAC.

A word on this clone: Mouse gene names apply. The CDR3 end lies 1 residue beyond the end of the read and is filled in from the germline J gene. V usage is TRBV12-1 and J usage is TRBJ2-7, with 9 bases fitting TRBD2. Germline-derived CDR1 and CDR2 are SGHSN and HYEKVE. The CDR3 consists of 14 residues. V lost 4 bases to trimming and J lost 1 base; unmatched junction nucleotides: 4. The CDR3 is CASSPDWGSYEQYF. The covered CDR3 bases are TGTGCCAGCTCCCCAGACTGGGGGTCCTATGAACAGTAC.

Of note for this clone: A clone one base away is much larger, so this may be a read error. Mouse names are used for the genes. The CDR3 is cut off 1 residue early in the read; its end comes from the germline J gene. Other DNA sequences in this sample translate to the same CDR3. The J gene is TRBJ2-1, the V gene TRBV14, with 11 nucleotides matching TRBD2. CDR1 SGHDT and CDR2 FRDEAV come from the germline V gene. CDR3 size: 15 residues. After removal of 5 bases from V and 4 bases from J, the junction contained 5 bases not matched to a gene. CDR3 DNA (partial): TGTGCCAGCAGCCGTTGGACTGGGGGGTATGCTGAGCAGTTC. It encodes CASSRWTGGYAEQF. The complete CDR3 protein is CASSRWTGGYAEQFF.